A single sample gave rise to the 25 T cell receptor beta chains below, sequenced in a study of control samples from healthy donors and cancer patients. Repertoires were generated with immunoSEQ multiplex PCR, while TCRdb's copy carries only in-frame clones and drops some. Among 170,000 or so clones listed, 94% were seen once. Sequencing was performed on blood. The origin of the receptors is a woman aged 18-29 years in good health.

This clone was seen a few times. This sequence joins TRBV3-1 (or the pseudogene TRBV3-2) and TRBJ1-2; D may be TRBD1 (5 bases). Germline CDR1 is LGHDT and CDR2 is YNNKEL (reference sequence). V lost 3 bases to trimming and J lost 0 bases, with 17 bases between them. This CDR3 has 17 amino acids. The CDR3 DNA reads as TGTGCCAGCAGCCACCCCCCTCGGGAGGGGACTAACTATGGCTACACCTTC. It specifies CASSHPPREGTNYGYTF.

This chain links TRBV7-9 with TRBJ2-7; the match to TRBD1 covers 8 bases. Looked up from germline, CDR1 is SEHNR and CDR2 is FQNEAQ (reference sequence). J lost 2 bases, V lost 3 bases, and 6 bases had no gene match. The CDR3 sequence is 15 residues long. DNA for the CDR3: TGTGCCAGCAGCTTTAGCGGCAGGGGGCCCTACGAGCAGTACTTC. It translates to CASSFSGRGPYEQYF.

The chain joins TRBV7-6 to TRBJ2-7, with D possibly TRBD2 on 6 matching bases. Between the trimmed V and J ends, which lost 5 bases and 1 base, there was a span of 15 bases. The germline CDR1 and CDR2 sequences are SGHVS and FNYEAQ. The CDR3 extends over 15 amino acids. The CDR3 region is CASSLTGGRSYEQYF. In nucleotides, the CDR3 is TGTGCCAGCAGCCTGACCGGGGGTCGGTCCTACGAGCAGTACTTC. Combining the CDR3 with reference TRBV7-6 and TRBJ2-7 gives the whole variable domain GAGVSQSPRYKVTKRGQDVALRCDPISGHVSLYWYRQALGQGPEFLTYFNYEAQQDKSGLPNDRFSAERPEGSISTLTIQRTEQRDSAMYRCASSLTGGRSYEQYFGPGTRLTVT.

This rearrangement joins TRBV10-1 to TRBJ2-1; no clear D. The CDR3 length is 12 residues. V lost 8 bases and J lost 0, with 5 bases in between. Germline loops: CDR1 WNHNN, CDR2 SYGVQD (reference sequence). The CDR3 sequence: CASGDSYNEQFF. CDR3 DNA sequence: TGCGCCAGCGGGGACTCCTACAATGAGCAGTTCTTC.

The DNA for the CDR3 is TGTGCTAGTGGTTTGGTTAGTGGGGAGTTGGCTGAAGCTTTCTTT. It yields the protein CASGLVSGELAEAFF. The chain employs TRBV12-5 and TRBJ1-1; no firm D call. The CDR3 covers 15 residues. CDR1 and CDR2 from the germline V gene are LGHNT and FRNRAP. V was pared by 0 bases and J by 6 bases, with 14 bases between.

CDR3 region: CASSEASFWGLANYGYTF. CDR3 DNA sequence: TGTGCCAGCAGTGAAGCGAGTTTTTGGGGCCTCGCTAACTATGGCTACACCTTC. V is TRBV6-1 and J is TRBJ1-2; tentative D call: TRBD1 (5 bases). V lost 0 bases and J lost 0, with 17 bases in between. The CDR3 consists of 18 residues. CDR1 is MNHNS, CDR2 SASEGT, per germline.

In DNA form, the CDR3 reads TGCGCCAGCAGCTCTACGGGACAGGGGTTTGGCGAGCAGTACTTC. It encodes CASSSTGQGFGEQYF. The V call is TRBV5-1, the J call TRBJ2-7; 10 bases align to TRBD1. Trimming at V came to 3 bases and at J to 6 bases, leaving 9 bases not matched to a gene. The CDR3 has 15 amino acids. Per the germline V gene, CDR1 is SGHRS and CDR2 is YFSETQ.

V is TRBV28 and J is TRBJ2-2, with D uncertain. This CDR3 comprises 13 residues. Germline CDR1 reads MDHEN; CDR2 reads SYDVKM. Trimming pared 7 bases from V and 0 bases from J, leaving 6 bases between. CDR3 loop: CASNAANTGELFF. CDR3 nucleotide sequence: TGTGCCAGCAACGCAGCGAACACCGGGGAGCTGTTTTTT.

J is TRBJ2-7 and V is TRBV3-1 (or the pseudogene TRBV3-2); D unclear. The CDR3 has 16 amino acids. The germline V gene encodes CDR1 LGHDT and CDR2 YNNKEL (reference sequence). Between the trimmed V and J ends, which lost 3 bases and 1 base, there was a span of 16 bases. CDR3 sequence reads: CASSHRTVILSYEQYF. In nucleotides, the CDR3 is TGTGCCAGCAGCCATCGAACGGTCATCCTGTCCTACGAGCAGTACTTC.

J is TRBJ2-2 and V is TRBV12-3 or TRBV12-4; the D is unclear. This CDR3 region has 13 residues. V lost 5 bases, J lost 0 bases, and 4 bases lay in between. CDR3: CASSGSNTGELFF. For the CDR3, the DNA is TGTGCCAGCAGTGGTTCGAACACCGGGGAGCTGTTTTTT.

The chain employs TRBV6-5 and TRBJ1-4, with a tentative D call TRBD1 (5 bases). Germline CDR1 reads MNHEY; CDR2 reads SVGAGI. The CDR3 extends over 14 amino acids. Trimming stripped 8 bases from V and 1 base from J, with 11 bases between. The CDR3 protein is CASYAGKTNEKLFF. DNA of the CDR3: TGTGCCAGCTACGCAGGGAAAACTAATGAAAAACTGTTTTTT.

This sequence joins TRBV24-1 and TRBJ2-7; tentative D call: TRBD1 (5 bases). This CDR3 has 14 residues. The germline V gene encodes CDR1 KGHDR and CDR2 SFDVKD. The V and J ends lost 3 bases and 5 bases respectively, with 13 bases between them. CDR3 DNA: TGTGCCACCAGTGATCCCAGGGTTTCTGACGAGCAGTACTTC. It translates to CATSDPRVSDEQYF.

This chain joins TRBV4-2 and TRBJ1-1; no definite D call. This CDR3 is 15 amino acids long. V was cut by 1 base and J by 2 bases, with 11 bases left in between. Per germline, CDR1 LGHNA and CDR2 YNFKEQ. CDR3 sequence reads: CASSQVWRANTEAFF. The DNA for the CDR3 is TGTGCCAGCAGCCAAGTTTGGAGGGCTAACACTGAAGCTTTCTTT.

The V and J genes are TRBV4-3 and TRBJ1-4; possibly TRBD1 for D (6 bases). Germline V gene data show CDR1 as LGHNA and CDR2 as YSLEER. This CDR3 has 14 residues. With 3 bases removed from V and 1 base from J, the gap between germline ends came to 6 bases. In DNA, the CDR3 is TGCGCCAGCAGCCAGGACAGAACTAATGAAAAACTGTTTTTT. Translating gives CASSQDRTNEKLFF.

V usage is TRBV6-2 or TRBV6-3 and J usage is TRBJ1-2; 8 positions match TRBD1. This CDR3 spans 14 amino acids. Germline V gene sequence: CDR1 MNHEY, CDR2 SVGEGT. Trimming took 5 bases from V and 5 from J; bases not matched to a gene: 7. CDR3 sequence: CASSQTGEGYGYTF. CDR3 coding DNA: TGTGCCAGCAGTCAGACAGGGGAGGGGTATGGCTACACCTTC.

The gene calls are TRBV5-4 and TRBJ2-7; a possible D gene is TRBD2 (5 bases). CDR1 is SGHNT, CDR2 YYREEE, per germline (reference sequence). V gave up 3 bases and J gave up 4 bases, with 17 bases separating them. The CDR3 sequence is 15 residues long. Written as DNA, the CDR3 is TGTGCCAGCAGCTCCCCACGGGGTGACTTATACGAGCAGTACTTC. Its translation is CASSSPRGDLYEQYF.

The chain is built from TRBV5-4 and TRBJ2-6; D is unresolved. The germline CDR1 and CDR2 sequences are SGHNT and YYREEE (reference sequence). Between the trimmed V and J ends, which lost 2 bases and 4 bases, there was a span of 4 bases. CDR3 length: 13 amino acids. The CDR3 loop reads CASSFLGANVLTF. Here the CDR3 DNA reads TGTGCCAGCAGCTTCCTCGGGGCCAACGTCCTGACTTTC. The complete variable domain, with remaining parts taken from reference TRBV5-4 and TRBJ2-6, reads ETGVTQSPTHLIKTRGQQVTLRCSSQSGHNTVSWYQQALGQGPQFIFQYYREEENGRGNFPPRFSGLQFPNYSSELNVNALELDDSALYLCASSFLGANVLTFGAGSRLTVL.

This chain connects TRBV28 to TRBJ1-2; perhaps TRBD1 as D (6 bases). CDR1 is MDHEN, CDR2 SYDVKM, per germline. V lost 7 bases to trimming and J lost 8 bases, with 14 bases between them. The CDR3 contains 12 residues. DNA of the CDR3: TGTGCCAGCACACAAGGGGGAGACGGCTACACCTTC. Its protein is CASTQGGDGYTF.

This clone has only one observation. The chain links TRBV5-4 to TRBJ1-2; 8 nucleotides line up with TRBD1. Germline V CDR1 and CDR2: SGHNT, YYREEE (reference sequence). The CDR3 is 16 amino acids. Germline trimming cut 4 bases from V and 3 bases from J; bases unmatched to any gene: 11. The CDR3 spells CASSLPARGLDYGYTF. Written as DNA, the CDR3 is TGTGCCAGCAGCCTCCCCGCCAGGGGGCTGGACTATGGCTACACCTTC.

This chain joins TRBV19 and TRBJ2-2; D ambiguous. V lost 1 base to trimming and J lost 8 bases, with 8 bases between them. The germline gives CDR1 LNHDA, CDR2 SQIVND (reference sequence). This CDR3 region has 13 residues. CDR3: CASSIAVGGELFF. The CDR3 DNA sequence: TGTGCCAGTAGTATAGCCGTCGGGGGGGAGCTGTTTTTT.

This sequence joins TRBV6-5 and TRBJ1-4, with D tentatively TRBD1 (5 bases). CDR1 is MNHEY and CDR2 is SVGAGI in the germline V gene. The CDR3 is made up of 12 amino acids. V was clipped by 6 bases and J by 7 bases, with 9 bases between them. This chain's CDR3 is CASRGEVEKLFF. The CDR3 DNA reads TGTGCCAGCAGGGGGGAAGTTGAAAAACTGTTTTTT.

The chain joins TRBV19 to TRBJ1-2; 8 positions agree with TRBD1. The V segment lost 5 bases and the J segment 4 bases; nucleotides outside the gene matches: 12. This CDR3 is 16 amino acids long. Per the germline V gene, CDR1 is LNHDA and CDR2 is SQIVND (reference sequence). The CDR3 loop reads CASSPLGDRNFYGYTF. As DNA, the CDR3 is TGTGCCAGTAGTCCCCTTGGGGACAGGAATTTCTATGGCTACACCTTC.

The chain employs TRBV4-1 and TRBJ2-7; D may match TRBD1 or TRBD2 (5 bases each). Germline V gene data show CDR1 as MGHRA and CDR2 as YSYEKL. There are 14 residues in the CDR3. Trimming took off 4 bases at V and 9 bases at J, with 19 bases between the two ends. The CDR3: CASSRPGTALGQYF. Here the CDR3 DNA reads TGCGCCAGCAGCCGACCCGGGACCGCTCTGGGGCAGTACTTC.

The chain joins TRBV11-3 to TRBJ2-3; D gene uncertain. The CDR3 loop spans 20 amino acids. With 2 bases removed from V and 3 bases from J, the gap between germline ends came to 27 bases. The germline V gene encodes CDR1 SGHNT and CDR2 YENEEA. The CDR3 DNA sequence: TGTGCCAGCAGCTTATTACTCCGTTTTGGGCCGCTTAGAGGTACAGATACGCAGTATTTT. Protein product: CASSLLLRFGPLRGTDTQYF.

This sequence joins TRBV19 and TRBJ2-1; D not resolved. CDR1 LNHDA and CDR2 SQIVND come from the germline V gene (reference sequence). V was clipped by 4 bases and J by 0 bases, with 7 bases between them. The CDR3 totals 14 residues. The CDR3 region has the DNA TGTGCCAGTAGTACGGTCAGCTCCTACAATGAGCAGTTCTTC. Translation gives CASSTVSSYNEQFF.